This entry lists 5 T cell receptor beta chains sequenced from one sample in a study of blood T cells in healthy people across ages. Then a second PCR, running roughly 7 to 12 cycles, was carried out with a sample-barcoded 5' primer and a J-beta primer mix. TCRdb independently ran MiXCR on the 5' RACE reads; one entry per CDR3 protein. The sample carries 800,000 to 1,000,000 distinct CDR3 sequences, about 48% recorded once. Sequenced sample: blood. The source is a man between 25 and 39 years old in good health.

The genes are TRBV5-1 and TRBJ2-7, with D perhaps being TRBD1 or TRBD2 (5 bases each). V was trimmed by 0 bases and J by 2 bases, leaving 9 bases between them. Looked up from germline, CDR1 is SGHRS and CDR2 is YFSETQ. CDR3 size: 14 residues. The CDR3 DNA sequence: TGCGCCAGCAGCTTGGGGGACCCCACCTACGAGCAGTACTTC. Amino acids: CASSLGDPTYEQYF.

V and J are TRBV6-1 and TRBJ2-3; perhaps TRBD2 as D (6 bases). Germline V lookup: CDR1 MNHNS, CDR2 SASEGT. V lost 8 bases and J lost 4, with 16 bases in between. The CDR3 length is 14 residues. This chain's CDR3 is CASLWGVQSDTQYF. Here the CDR3 DNA reads TGTGCCAGCCTTTGGGGGGTTCAGTCAGATACGCAGTATTTT.

CDR3 loop: CASSLGTEYNEQYF. CDR3 bases: TGTGCCAGCAGTCTCGGGACAGAATACAATGAGCAGTACTTC. The genes are TRBV6-4 and TRBJ2-5, with TRBD1 matching over 7 bases. Germline CDR1 and CDR2: MRHNA and SNTAGT. Trimming removed 5 bases from V and 11 bases from J; junction bases left unmatched: 14. CDR3 size: 14 residues.

For this clonotype: The junction shows a germline mismatch at one end, possibly a read error. The rearrangement uses TRBV6-5 and TRBJ2-6; D not certain. The CDR3 covers 14 residues. CDR1 and CDR2 (germline): MNHEY, SVGAGI. CDR3 protein: CTSSFASGANVLTF. The CDR3 nucleotides are TGTACCAGCAGTTTCGCGAGTGGGGCCAACGTCCTGACTTTC.

The chain recombines TRBV6-1 with TRBJ2-7; D is uncertain. CDR1 is MNHNS and CDR2 is SASEGT in the germline V gene. The CDR3 sequence is 15 residues long. Trimming removed 0 bases from V and 3 bases from J, with 12 bases in between. The CDR3 DNA sequence: TGTGCCAGCAGTGAAGCGGGAAGTAGGATCTACGAGCAGTACTTC. Translated, it gives CASSEAGSRIYEQYF.